Presented here are 15 T cell receptor beta chains from one specimen sequenced in a study of blood T cell repertoires in COVID-19. Some clones are missing from TCRdb's copy, which holds only in-frame ones; the method was immunoSEQ multiplex PCR. Of 110,000 to 150,000 clones in the sample, around four fifths were seen once. The sequencing input was peripheral blood. Receptors originate from a woman of 80 years or more with acute or convalescent COVID-19.

This chain uses TRBV2 with TRBJ1-1, with D unclear. The CDR3 length is 15 residues. The germline V gene has CDR1 SNHLY and CDR2 FYNNEI. Trimming pared 6 bases from V and 5 bases from J, leaving 19 bases between. The CDR3 reads CASSARSWAGTEAFF. DNA of the CDR3: TGTGCCAGCAGCGCCCGTTCCTGGGCGGGTACTGAAGCTTTCTTT.

The V call is TRBV6-5, the J call TRBJ2-7; D might be TRBD1 (6 bases). CDR1 is MNHEY, CDR2 SVGAGI, per germline. This CDR3 has 14 residues. Trimming stripped 6 bases from V and 4 bases from J, with 16 bases between. The CDR3 coding sequence is TGTGCCAGCAGAAAAACAGGGATTTCATACGAGCAGTACTTC. Protein sequence: CASRKTGISYEQYF.

The chain links TRBV9 to TRBJ2-7; 7 bases are a match to TRBD2. The V and J ends lost 8 bases and 3 bases, in that order; junction bases with no gene match: 11. In germline, CDR1 is SGDLS, CDR2 YYNGEE. This CDR3 spans 14 amino acids. The CDR3 DNA is TGTGCCAGTTCACCTAGCGGAGAGGGCTACGAGCAGTACTTC. Its translation is CASSPSGEGYEQYF.

This sequence joins TRBV6-5 and TRBJ2-7, with D possibly matching TRBD2 (5 bases). Deletions cut 7 bases from V and 3 bases from J, with 10 bases between. The CDR3 is 12 amino acids. The V gene's germline CDR1 is MNHEY and CDR2 SVGAGI. Here the CDR3 DNA reads TGTGCCAGCAAACTAGATAGCTACGAGCAGTACTTC. The encoded protein is CASKLDSYEQYF.

The chain links TRBV5-4 to TRBJ2-7, with 8 bases matching TRBD1. Germline loops: CDR1 SGHNT, CDR2 YYREEE (reference sequence). The CDR3 runs 15 residues. V was pared by 1 base and J by 5 bases, with 8 bases of the junction left unmatched. DNA of the CDR3: TGTGCCAGCAGCTTGTTTCTACAGGGGGGAAACGAGCAGTACTTC. Translation: CASSLFLQGGNEQYF.

The chain recombines TRBV19 with TRBJ2-2, with TRBD1 identical over 8 bases. The CDR3 is 15 residues long. The germline V gene has CDR1 LNHDA and CDR2 SQIVND (reference sequence). Trimming took 9 bases from V and 4 from J; bases not matched to a gene: 10. CDR3 DNA sequence: TGTGCCAGCAAGAGGGACAGGCGTGGCACCGGGGAGCTGTTTTTT. It encodes CASKRDRRGTGELFF.

The V gene is TRBV28, the J gene TRBJ1-2; TRBD1 agrees at 9 bases. The CDR3 contains 16 residues. Per the germline V gene, CDR1 is MDHEN and CDR2 is SYDVKM. V trimming: 4 bases; J trimming: 4 bases; junction bases outside the gene matches: 10. The DNA for the CDR3 is TGTGCCAGCAGTTCACCCTGGGACAGGGTTACCTATGGCTACACCTTC. Translating gives CASSSPWDRVTYGYTF.

V usage is TRBV30 and J usage is TRBJ2-7, with D possibly being TRBD1 (6 bases). Trimming removed 2 bases at V and 4 bases at J, with 12 bases between. Germline V gene sequence: CDR1 GTSNPN, CDR2 SVGIG (reference sequence). The CDR3 extends over 13 amino acids. The CDR3 DNA is TGTGCCTGGAGTACAGGGATAACGTACGAGCAGTACTTC. Its translation is CAWSTGITYEQYF.

The chain employs TRBV7-8 and TRBJ1-5; possible D gene TRBD1, 5 bases. Deletions cut 1 base from V and 3 bases from J, with 13 bases between. Germline values: CDR1 SGHVS, CDR2 FQNEAQ. The CDR3 has 16 amino acids. The CDR3, as DNA: TGTGCCAGCAGCTTAGTAATGGGGCGGCCCAATCAGCCCCAGCATTTT. Amino acids: CASSLVMGRPNQPQHF.

The V and J genes are TRBV4-1 and TRBJ1-4; 9 bases fit TRBD1. V dropped 1 base and J dropped 8; count of bases not matched to a gene: 11. Germline loops: CDR1 MGHRA, CDR2 YSYEKL. CDR3 length equals 17 residues. Written as DNA, the CDR3 is TGCGCCAGCAGCCAAGGATTTAAACAGGGGGCACTAGAAAAACTGTTTTTT. This codes for CASSQGFKQGALEKLFF.

The chain carries TRBV19 and TRBJ1-1; maybe TRBD1 (5 bases). CDR1 and CDR2 (germline): LNHDA, SQIVND (reference sequence). The CDR3 loop spans 13 amino acids. The germline V and J ends were trimmed by 7 bases and 8 bases, with 17 bases remaining between them. The CDR3 sequence is CASIVRDSFEAFF. As DNA, the CDR3 is TGTGCCAGTATAGTCCGCGACAGCTTCGAAGCTTTCTTT.

The J gene is TRBJ1-1, the V gene TRBV19, with TRBD1 identical over 7 bases. Germline CDR1 LNHDA, CDR2 SQIVND (reference sequence). The CDR3 runs 13 residues. V shed 7 bases and J 4 bases; nucleotides not matched to a gene: 6. The CDR3 reads CASMWDSSTEAFF. CDR3 bases: TGTGCCAGTATGTGGGACAGTTCCACTGAAGCTTTCTTT.

In its sample, this clone was seen once. The gene calls are TRBV5-4 and TRBJ2-5; the match to TRBD1 covers 9 bases. The trim removed 2 bases at V and 4 bases at J, leaving 3 bases unmatched. The CDR3 length is 14 residues. CDR1 is SGHNT and CDR2 is YYREEE in the germline V gene (reference sequence). CDR3 sequence reads: CASSFRQGVETQYF. Here the CDR3 DNA reads TGTGCCAGCAGCTTCAGACAGGGGGTAGAGACCCAGTACTTC.

The chain is built from TRBV2 and TRBJ1-6; D perhaps matches TRBD1 (5 bases). V dropped 7 bases and J dropped 4 bases, with 8 bases sitting between them. The CDR3 is made up of 13 amino acids. Germline loops: CDR1 SNHLY, CDR2 FYNNEI. CDR3 sequence (DNA): TGTGCCAGCACGGACAATTATAATTCACCCCTCCACTTT. Its translation: CASTDNYNSPLHF.

This clone has a handful of counts. The rearrangement uses TRBV28 and TRBJ1-5; D perhaps matches TRBD1 (6 bases). Between the trimmed V and J ends, which lost 8 bases and 5 bases, there was a span of 22 bases. This CDR3 has 16 amino acids. Germline V CDR1 and CDR2: MDHEN, SYDVKM. The CDR3 nucleotides read TGTGCCAGCCTCTCCTCGGGGCAGGGGTCGCATCAGCCCCAGCATTTT. It specifies CASLSSGQGSHQPQHF.